This entry lists 12 T cell receptor beta chains sequenced from one sample in a study of OX40 agonist ivuxolimab in advanced cancers. The library was generated by the immunoSEQ multiplex PCR assay. The immuneACCESS repertoire file appears here via TCRdb, limited to in-frame rearrangements. These files lack a portion of the clones; in checked studies, under half of the deficit traces to unresolved V genes, and the cause of the others is not known. The sample records 65,000 to 75,000 clones, over 85% of which are singletons. The ten largest clones add up to 0.8% to 1.2% of the sample. The specimen comprised CD4+ or CD8+ T cells sorted from blood, sampled in a trial of the OX40 agonist ivuxolimab. The receptors originated from an adult with an advanced solid tumor such as melanoma, head and neck, liver or kidney cancer.

Regarding this clone: Other DNA sequences within the sample encode an identical CDR3. The J gene is TRBJ1-1, the V gene TRBV2; 7 nucleotides line up with TRBD1. The CDR3 is 13 amino acids. The germline V gene has CDR1 SNHLY and CDR2 FYNNEI. Trimming at V came to 6 bases and at J to 2 bases, leaving 3 bases not matched to a gene. DNA for the CDR3: TGTGCCAGCAGGGGACAGCCAAACACTGAAGCTTTCTTT. As protein: CASRGQPNTEAFF.

V and J are TRBV30 and TRBJ2-4; D tentatively reads TRBD1 or TRBD2 (6 bases each). Germline-derived CDR1 and CDR2 are GTSNPN and SVGIG (reference sequence). The V end lost 1 base, the J end lost 3 bases, and 13 bases lay between the germline ends. There are 15 residues in the CDR3. The chain's CDR3 is CAWSGGGLGKNIQYF. The CDR3, as DNA: TGTGCCTGGAGTGGTGGGGGGCTTGGCAAAAACATTCAGTACTTC.

This clone appeared a few times. The chain uses TRBV5-1 and TRBJ2-3; D uncertain. This CDR3 is built from 14 residues. Germline CDR1 SGHRS, CDR2 YFSETQ. V lost 1 base and J 3 bases, leaving 9 bases between the germline ends. CDR3 nucleotide sequence: TGCGCCAGCAGCTTGTTCGGCGAGACAGATACGCAGTATTTT. Translating it yields CASSLFGETDTQYF. The whole variable domain, remainder taken from reference TRBV5-1 and TRBJ2-3, is KAGVTQTPRYLIKTRGQQVTLSCSPISGHRSVSWYQQTPGQGLQFLFEYFSETQRNKGNFPGRFSGRQFSNSRSEMNVSTLELGDSALYLCASSLFGETDTQYFGPGTRLTVL.

The V and J genes are TRBV15 and TRBJ2-7; the match to TRBD1 covers 8 bases. Looked up from germline, CDR1 is LNHNV and CDR2 is YYDKDF (reference sequence). V lost 9 bases, J lost 1 base, and 8 bases stayed unmatched. CDR3 length: 14 residues. The CDR3 region is CATARTGLSYEQYF. In nucleotides, the CDR3 is TGTGCCACAGCACGGACAGGGTTATCCTACGAGCAGTACTTC.

J is TRBJ2-2 and V is TRBV6-4, with D tentatively TRBD1 (6 bases). The germline V gene has CDR1 MRHNA and CDR2 SNTAGT. The CDR3 covers 18 residues. Trimming shortened V by 3 bases and J by 5 bases, and 22 bases separated the two germline ends. This chain's CDR3 is CASSDSVTQGGATGELFF. The CDR3 DNA reads as TGTGCCAGCAGTGATTCCGTAACACAGGGTGGAGCGACCGGGGAGCTGTTTTTT.

This clone was observed a few times. The chain carries TRBV11-3 and TRBJ2-1, with TRBD2 matching 13 bases. The CDR3 loop spans 16 amino acids. From germline, CDR1 is SGHNT and CDR2 YENEEA. Unmatched junction bases numbered 9, after V lost 5 bases and J lost 8 bases. CDR3 in amino acids: CASSARTSGGMDEQFF. DNA for the CDR3: TGTGCCAGCAGCGCCAGGACTAGCGGGGGCATGGATGAGCAGTTCTTC.

The chain uses TRBV30 and TRBJ2-2; 10 bases fit TRBD2. V shed 2 bases and J 6 bases; nucleotides not matched to a gene: 9. The CDR3 runs to 16 residues. Germline V gene sequence: CDR1 GTSNPN, CDR2 SVGIG (reference sequence). CDR3 sequence reads: CAWSPIAGGLAGELFF. The CDR3 DNA follows: TGTGCCTGGAGTCCAATAGCGGGGGGTTTAGCCGGGGAGCTGTTTTTT.

This clone was found once. One end of the junction fails to match germline, which may point to a read error. The same CDR3 is also encoded by other DNA sequences in this sample. The CDR3 DNA follows: TGCGCCAGCAGTTCAGGACAGGCGACAACCAATGAAAAACTGTTTTTT. As protein: CASSSGQATTNEKLFF. This chain connects TRBV5-1 to TRBJ1-4, with 7 positions matching TRBD1. CDR1 is SGHRS and CDR2 is YFSETQ in the germline V gene. This CDR3 spans 16 amino acids.

The chain joins TRBV2 to TRBJ1-3; 8 nucleotides line up with TRBD1. The CDR3 contains 14 residues. Per the germline V gene, CDR1 is SNHLY and CDR2 is FYNNEI. Germline trimming cut 9 bases from V and 4 bases from J; bases unmatched to any gene: 8. CDR3 protein: CASLTGVAGNTIYF. The CDR3 coding sequence is TGTGCCAGTTTGACAGGGGTTGCGGGAAACACCATATATTTT.

The chain links TRBV2 to TRBJ2-7, with TRBD1 matching 7 bases. Germline V gene sequence: CDR1 SNHLY, CDR2 FYNNEI. The V gene end was trimmed by 6 bases and the J gene end by 3 bases; junction bases not matched to a gene: 5. This CDR3 comprises 13 residues. Here the CDR3 DNA reads TGTGCCAGCAGAAGGACAGGCAACTACGAGCAGTACTTC. Translation gives CASRRTGNYEQYF.

With regard to this clone: Mismatch with germline at one junction end may stem from a read error. The identical CDR3 is also encoded by other nucleotide sequences in the sample. The rearrangement joins TRBV7-2 to TRBJ2-7; no clear D gene. CDR3 size: 13 residues. Germline V gives CDR1 SGHTA, CDR2 FQGNSA. The CDR3 DNA sequence: TGCGCCAGCAGCCCTCAGCCTGCTTGGGAGCAGTACTTC. Translating gives CASSPQPAWEQYF.

V and J are TRBV2 and TRBJ2-5; 8 bases map to TRBD1. Losses at the gene ends were 7 bases for V and 6 bases for J; bases not matched to a gene: 4. Germline CDR1 and CDR2: SNHLY and FYNNEI. The CDR3 covers 12 residues. As DNA, the CDR3 is TGTGCCAGCACAGGACAGGGACAGACCCAGTACTTC. It codes for CASTGQGQTQYF. Full variable domain (rest looked up from reference TRBV2 and TRBJ2-5): EPEVTQTPSHQVTQMGQEVILRCVPISNHLYFYWYRQILGQKVEFLVSFYNNEISEKSEIFDDQFSVERPDGSNFTLKIRSTKLEDSAMYFCASTGQGQTQYFGPGTRLLVL.